Each of the 4 T cell receptor beta chains below was sequenced from the same sample in a study of T cells in Graves' hyperthyroidism and ophthalmopathy. RNA transcripts yielded amplified TCR beta CDR3 regions. The HTBI primer set drove a first-round RT-PCR of the TCR CDR3. Using its own MiXCR run on the multiplex PCR reads, TCRdb lists one record per CDR3 protein. There are over 450,000 distinct CDR3 sequences in the sample; about 15% occur only once, and 17% lies in the top ten. The source material was blood. All receptors come from a woman younger than 35 with Graves' ophthalmopathy.

The table lists this clonotype with many counts. The J gene is TRBJ2-7, the V gene TRBV11-2; TRBD1 might be the D (6 bases). CDR1 SGHAT and CDR2 FQNNGV come from the germline V gene. The ends were cut back, 5 bases at V and 3 bases at J, with 17 bases in the middle. This CDR3 is built from 15 residues. The CDR3 here is CASSTLIGGRYEQYF. The CDR3 DNA follows: TGTGCCAGCAGCACCCTTATAGGGGGTCGCTACGAGCAGTACTTC. The full variable domain, its missing parts supplied by reference TRBV11-2 and TRBJ2-7, is EAGVAQSPRYKIIEKRQSVAFWCNPISGHATLYWYQQILGQGPKLLIQFQNNGVVDDSQLPKDRFSAERLKGVDSTLKIQPAKLEDSAVYLCASSTLIGGRYEQYFGPGTRLTVT.

The V gene is TRBV28, the J gene TRBJ1-5; 9 bases match TRBD1. CDR3 length: 13 residues. Germline V gene lookup returns CDR1 MDHEN and CDR2 SYDVKM. V shed 6 bases and J 5 bases; nucleotides not matched to a gene: 2. DNA for the CDR3: TGTGCCAGCAGACAGGGGGCGGATCAGCCCCAGCATTTT. Encoded protein: CASRQGADQPQHF.

This clonotype was recorded many times. The chain has TRBV7-9 and TRBJ2-7; 12 bases are shared with TRBD2. This CDR3 spans 14 amino acids. CDR1 is SEHNR, CDR2 FQNEAQ, per germline (reference sequence). Germline trimming cut 5 bases from V and 5 bases from J; bases unmatched to any gene: 4. The CDR3: CASSGLAGFNEQYF. The CDR3 region has the DNA TGTGCCAGCAGCGGACTAGCGGGATTCAACGAGCAGTACTTC.

Many counts were recorded for this clonotype. V and J are TRBV28 and TRBJ2-1; the match to TRBD1 covers 10 bases. CDR1 and CDR2 from the germline V gene are MDHEN and SYDVKM. V was pared by 1 base and J by 7 bases, with 19 bases of the junction left unmatched. The CDR3 has 20 residues. The CDR3 loop is CASSLSLLRQGAMRKNEQFF. The CDR3 coding sequence is TGTGCCAGCAGTTTATCCTTACTCCGACAGGGGGCGATGAGAAAGAATGAGCAGTTCTTC.